The text below deals with one TCR beta chain. What it recognizes is unknown. The data were taken from a study of cytomegalovirus exposure and HLA in healthy donors. Both 60 Vbeta primers and 13 Jbeta primers went into the PCR. Clones were read by immunoSEQ multiplex PCR, and TCRdb kept only the in-frame ones, dropping some. Counted here are about 120,000 clones, roughly three quarters occurring once; the ten biggest clones make up around 4.5%. Study-wide points: The authors later found most CMV-associated TCR beta chains appeared HLA-restricted. An analysis was carried out later, and it reportedly showed fewer N-insertions in an Asian-associated ancestry cluster than the roughly 670-donor mean.

This CDR3 has 15 amino acids. V lost 4 bases to trimming and J lost 9 bases, with 19 bases between them. Germline V lookup: CDR1 SGHTA, CDR2 FQGNSA. The TCR was taken from a man younger than 45 in good health and CMV-seropositive. The V and J genes are TRBV7-2 and TRBJ1-5; TRBD1 is a possible D gene (6 bases). Sequenced material: PBMCs. This chain's CDR3 is CASSSNQGPRGPQHF. The CDR3, as DNA: TGTGCCAGCAGCTCAAACCAGGGGCCGCGCGGGCCCCAGCATTTT.